This section outlines one T cell receptor (beta chain) sequence together with its context. The time point is: blood 2 weeks post-SBRT. Treatment reported: 15 Gy SBRT to primary tumor, nephrectomy 4 weeks later. Losses at the gene ends were 4 bases for V and 6 bases for J; bases not matched to a gene: 18. The germline V gene encodes CDR1 MGHRA and CDR2 YSYEKL. This CDR3 contains 17 residues. The sample is drawn from a study of radiation and T cells in renal cell carcinoma. TCRdb keeps only in-frame clones here, not all; method: immunoSEQ multiplex PCR. The sample holds 95,000 to 150,000 clones, around 85% seen once.

This receptor was obtained from a man aged 45-60 years with renal cell carcinoma. Here the sequenced sample was blood, taken from a patient whose treatment included radiotherapy and nephrectomy. The chain links TRBV4-1 to TRBJ2-7, with 7 bases identical to TRBD1. CDR3 sequence: CASSRGGRLATGSEQYF. The CDR3 coding sequence is TGCGCCAGCAGCCGCGGCGGAAGATTAGCGACAGGGTCCGAGCAGTACTTC.